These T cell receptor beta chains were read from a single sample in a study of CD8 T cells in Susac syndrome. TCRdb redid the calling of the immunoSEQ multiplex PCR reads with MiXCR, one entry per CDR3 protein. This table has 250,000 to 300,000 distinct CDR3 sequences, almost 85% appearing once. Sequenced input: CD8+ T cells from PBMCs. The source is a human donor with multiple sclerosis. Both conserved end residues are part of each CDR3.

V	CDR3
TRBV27	CASSWTVEAFF
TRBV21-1	CASSKQALREQYF
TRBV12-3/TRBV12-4	CASRSLSGLQDGYTF
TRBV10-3	CAISELAGGSYNEQFF
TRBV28	CASSTTGGNTEAFF
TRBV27	CASSSGSDTEAFF
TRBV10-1	CASSESFSWDTSTGELFF
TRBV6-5	CASSYRGNTEAFF
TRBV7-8	CASSGRTGDSNQPQHF
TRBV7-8	CASSIVSTASYEQYF
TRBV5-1	CASSPGLAGEKRNEQFF
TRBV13	CASSPAGTGGGEQYF
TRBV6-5	CASSYGIRGTEAFF
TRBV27	CASSLSVGGRNYGYTF
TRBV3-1	CASSQLGLAGGQYEQYF
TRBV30	CAWNLGQINTEAFF
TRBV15	CATSRGDSAHYEQYF
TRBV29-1	CSVDGLAEKAYNEQFF
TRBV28	CASRGLSDRDPFYEQYF
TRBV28	CAGGRGSGETQYF
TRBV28	CASSLWLSYSGNTIYF
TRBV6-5	CASSYSGQGLYNEQFF
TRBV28	CASSSPSGGRSSGIHSNTGELFF
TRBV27	CASSLGTSVTDTQYF
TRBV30	CAWSWSVWTVNTEAFF
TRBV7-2	CASSRTNQPQHF
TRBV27	CASSLWGHQPQHF
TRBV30	CAWSVMHTYEQYF
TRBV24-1	CATTTGSDTEAFF
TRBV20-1	CSARAGQGYEQYF
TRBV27	CASSYAQGTEAFF
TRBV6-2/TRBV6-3	CASSYGGTSGSADYNEQFF
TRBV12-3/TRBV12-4	CASSLGGGSMVGELFF
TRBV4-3	CASSPRQDGNTEAFF
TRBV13	CASSFTADQPQHF
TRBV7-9	CASSLPTAQETQYF
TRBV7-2	CASGDRAAEDTQYF
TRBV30	CAWSHGTGANVLTF
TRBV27	CASSSGGGQPQHF
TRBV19	CASSPSIIGGPLEQYF
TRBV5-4	CASSITDRGRFTEAFF
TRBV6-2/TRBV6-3	CASRTQGLNQPQHF
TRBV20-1	CSARAGLAGVGYNEQFF
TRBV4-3	CASSQVGDPTYEQYF
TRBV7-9	CASSLDRQAFYGYTF
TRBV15	CATSREFVRTDTQYF
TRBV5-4	CASSSNSNQPQHF
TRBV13	CASSLGRRYGYTF
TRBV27	CASSLQGGPEAFF
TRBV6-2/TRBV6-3	CASSPGVVTEAFF
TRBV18	CASSPELPGDNEKLFF